A single sample is the source of the 2 T cell receptor beta chains below, sequenced in a study of human thymus T cells. Libraries were prepared by immunoSEQ multiplex PCR; TCRdb keeps only in-frame clonotypes and omits some of them. The data contain about 78,000 clones, just over 95% of them singletons. Thymus specimens were resections from corrective heart surgery. Sequencing input: thymus tissue. The receptor source for this set is a boy younger than two with a congenital heart defect but otherwise immunologically healthy.

This clone was detected only once. This rearrangement joins TRBV27 to TRBJ2-3, with D tentatively TRBD2 (6 bases). From germline, CDR1 is MNHEY and CDR2 SMNVEV (reference sequence). V was shortened by 0 bases and J by 0 bases, with 10 bases between the two germline ends. CDR3 size: 16 residues. The CDR3 region has the DNA TGTGCCAGCAGTTTATCGGCTAGCGTAAGCACAGATACGCAGTATTTT. Protein sequence: CASSLSASVSTDTQYF.

This chain joins TRBV29-1 and TRBJ2-1; tentatively, D is TRBD2 (5 bases). The CDR3 has 12 amino acids. Trimming took off 6 bases at V and 8 bases at J, with 14 bases between the two ends. Per the germline V gene, CDR1 is SQVTM and CDR2 is ANQGSEA. The CDR3 DNA reads TGCAGCGTCTGCAATACTAGAGATGAGCAGTTCTTC. Amino acids: CSVCNTRDEQFF.